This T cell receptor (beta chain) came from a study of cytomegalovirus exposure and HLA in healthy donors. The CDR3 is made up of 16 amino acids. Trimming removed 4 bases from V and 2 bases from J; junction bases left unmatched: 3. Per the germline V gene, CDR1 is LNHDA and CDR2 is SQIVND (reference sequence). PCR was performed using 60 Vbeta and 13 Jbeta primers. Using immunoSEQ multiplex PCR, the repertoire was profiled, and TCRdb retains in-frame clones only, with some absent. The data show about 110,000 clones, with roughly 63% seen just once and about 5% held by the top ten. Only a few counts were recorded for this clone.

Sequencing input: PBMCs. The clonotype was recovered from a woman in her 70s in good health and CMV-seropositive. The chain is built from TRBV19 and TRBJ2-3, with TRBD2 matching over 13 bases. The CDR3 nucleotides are TGTGCCAGTAGTAGCGGACTAGCGGGGGCCACAGATACGCAGTATTTT. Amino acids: CASSSGLAGATDTQYF.